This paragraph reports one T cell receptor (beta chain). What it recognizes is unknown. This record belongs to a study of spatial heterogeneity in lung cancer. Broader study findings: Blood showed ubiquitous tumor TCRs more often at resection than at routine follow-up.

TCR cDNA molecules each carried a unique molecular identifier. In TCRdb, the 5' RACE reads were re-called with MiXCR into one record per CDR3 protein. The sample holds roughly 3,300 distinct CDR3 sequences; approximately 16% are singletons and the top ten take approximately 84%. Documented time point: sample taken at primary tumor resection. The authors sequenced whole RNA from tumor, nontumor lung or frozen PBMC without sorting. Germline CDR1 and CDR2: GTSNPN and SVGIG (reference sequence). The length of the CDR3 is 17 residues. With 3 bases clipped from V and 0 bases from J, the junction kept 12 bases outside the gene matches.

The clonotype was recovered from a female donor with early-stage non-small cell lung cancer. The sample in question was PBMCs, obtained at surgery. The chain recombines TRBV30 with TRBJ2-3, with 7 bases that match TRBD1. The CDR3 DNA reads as TGTGCCTGGAGACAACTTCGGCGGACAGGAAGCACAGATACGCAGTATTTT. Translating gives CAWRQLRRTGSTDTQYF.